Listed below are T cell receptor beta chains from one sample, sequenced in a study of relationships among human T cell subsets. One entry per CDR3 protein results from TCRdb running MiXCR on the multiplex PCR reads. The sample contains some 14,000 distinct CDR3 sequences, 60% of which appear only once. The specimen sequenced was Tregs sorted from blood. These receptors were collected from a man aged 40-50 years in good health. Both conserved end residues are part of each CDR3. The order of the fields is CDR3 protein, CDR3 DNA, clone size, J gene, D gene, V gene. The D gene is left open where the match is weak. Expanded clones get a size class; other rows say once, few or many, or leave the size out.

CASSEWNTEAFF,TGCGCCAGCAGTGAGTGGAACACTGAAGCTTTCTTT,few,TRBJ1-1,-,TRBV10-2
CASRNGDTQYF,TGTGCCAGCAGGAACGGGGATACGCAGTATTTT,few,TRBJ2-3,-,TRBV25-1
CASSFASGSQETQYF,TGTGCCAGCAGCTTCGCTAGCGGGAGCCAAGAGACCCAGTACTTC,-,TRBJ2-5,TRBD2,TRBV11-2
CASSVLAGGFNEQFF,TGTGCCAGCAGCGTTCTAGCGGGAGGATTCAATGAGCAGTTCTTC,-,TRBJ2-1,TRBD2,TRBV11-2
CASSLDFHLVSYEQYF,TGTGCCAGCAGCTTAGACTTCCATTTGGTTTCCTACGAGCAGTACTTC,-,TRBJ2-7,-,TRBV7-8
CASSDLGFRQPQHF,TGTGCCAGCAGTGACTTGGGGTTCCGGCAGCCCCAGCATTTT,-,TRBJ1-5,-,TRBV2
CASSLDGRPGEQFF,TGCGCCAGCAGCTTGGATGGTCGCCCAGGGGAGCAGTTCTTC,few,TRBJ2-1,-,TRBV5-1
CAGSLGLAGGTDTQYF,TGTGCCGGCAGCCTAGGACTAGCGGGGGGCACAGATACGCAGTATTTT,-,TRBJ2-3,TRBD2,TRBV7-9
CASSPGTAGTAFF,TGTGCCAGTAGTCCCGGGACAGCGGGTACGGCTTTCTTT,few,TRBJ1-1,TRBD1,TRBV19
CASSLEPISSTDTQYF,TGCGCCAGCAGCTTGGAACCCATCTCTAGCACAGATACGCAGTATTTT,few,TRBJ2-3,-,TRBV5-1
CASSNPKPGKETQYF,TGCGCCAGCAGCAATCCAAAACCGGGCAAAGAGACCCAGTACTTC,-,TRBJ2-5,-,TRBV5-1
CASSPSTRHTEAFF,TGTGCCAGCAGCCCTTCCACGAGGCACACTGAAGCTTTCTTT,-,TRBJ1-1,-,TRBV14
CASSPRVTYEQYF,TGTGCCAGCTCACCCCGGGTTACCTACGAGCAGTACTTC,-,TRBJ2-7,-,TRBV18
CASSPGLGETQYF,TGCGCCAGCAGCCCCGGACTAGGAGAGACCCAGTACTTC,-,TRBJ2-5,TRBD2,TRBV4-1
CSVEAFRDRGIYGYTF,TGCAGCGTTGAAGCTTTCCGGGACAGGGGTATCTATGGCTACACCTTC,-,TRBJ1-2,TRBD1,TRBV29-1
CASSLGKGRGVSNQPQHF,TGTGCCAGCAGCTTAGGGAAGGGGAGGGGAGTTAGCAATCAGCCCCAGCATTTT,once,TRBJ1-5,-,TRBV11-2
CASSYRSPNYGYTF,TGTGCCAGCAGTTACAGGAGCCCTAACTATGGCTACACCTTC,-,TRBJ1-2,-,TRBV27
CATRTTGRYEQYF,TGTGCCACCCGTACTACAGGGAGATACGAGCAGTACTTC,-,TRBJ2-7,-,TRBV10-3
CATSDGQPGLYGYTF,TGTGCCACCAGTGACGGACAGCCAGGACTCTATGGCTACACCTTC,-,TRBJ1-2,-,TRBV24-1
CASRLSHTGELFF,TGTGCCAGCAGGCTCAGTCACACCGGGGAGCTGTTTTTT,once,TRBJ2-2,-,TRBV12-3/TRBV12-4
CASSSITRSETQYF,TGTGCCAGCAGCTCCATAACTAGGTCGGAGACCCAGTACTTC,-,TRBJ2-5,-,TRBV11-2
CASGGQGASQPQHF,TGTGCCAGTGGAGGACAGGGGGCGAGTCAGCCCCAGCATTTT,few,TRBJ1-5,TRBD1,TRBV19
CASSLDSGDEQYF,TGTGCCAGCAGTCTAGATAGCGGTGACGAGCAGTACTTC,-,TRBJ2-7,-,TRBV11-1
CATSPGTSGSSYNEQFF,TGTGCCACCAGTCCCGGGACTAGCGGGAGTTCCTACAATGAGCAGTTCTTC,-,TRBJ2-1,TRBD2,TRBV24-1
CASSVQRSQETQYF,TGTGCCAGCAGTGTTCAGCGATCACAAGAGACCCAGTACTTC,-,TRBJ2-5,-,TRBV2
CASSLAIVGRGSSYEQYF,TGTGCCAGCAGCTTGGCAATAGTCGGCCGGGGGTCTTCCTACGAGCAGTACTTC,-,TRBJ2-7,-,TRBV5-5
CASTVAVPQHF,TGCGCCAGCACCGTAGCGGTGCCCCAGCATTTT,few,TRBJ1-5,-,TRBV23-1
CASSLQGGEQFF,TGTGCCAGCAGCTTACAGGGGGGGGAGCAGTTCTTC,-,TRBJ2-1,-,TRBV7-3
CASSFGTTRGNEQFF,TGTGCCAGCAGTTTTGGGACTACCCGGGGCAATGAGCAGTTCTTC,-,TRBJ2-1,TRBD2,TRBV12-3/TRBV12-4
CASRHRGLYTDTQYF,TGTGCCAGCAGACACAGGGGGCTTTACACAGATACGCAGTATTTT,few,TRBJ2-3,TRBD1,TRBV12-3/TRBV12-4
CASSLDGGARPTDTQYF,TGTGCCAGCAGCTTAGATGGGGGAGCCAGGCCCACAGATACGCAGTATTTT,-,TRBJ2-3,-,TRBV7-2
CASSQDMGSYGYTF,TGTGCCAGCAGCCAAGATATGGGAAGCTATGGCTACACCTTC,-,TRBJ1-2,-,TRBV3-1
CSAVGLRSSNQPQHF,TGCAGTGCTGTGGGGTTGCGGTCCAGCAATCAGCCCCAGCATTTT,once,TRBJ1-5,-,TRBV20-1
CASNGGVTSYNEQFF,TGTGCCAGCAATGGGGGAGTAACCTCCTACAATGAGCAGTTCTTC,-,TRBJ2-1,-,TRBV28
CASSPYQETQYF,TGCGCCAGTTCACCGTACCAAGAGACCCAGTACTTC,few,TRBJ2-5,-,TRBV10-2
CASSLDGSSYEQYF,TGTGCCAGCAGCTTAGACGGGAGCTCCTACGAGCAGTACTTC,-,TRBJ2-7,-,TRBV7-9
CASSHVSGETQYF,TGTGCCAGCAGTCACGTGAGCGGTGAGACCCAGTACTTC,once,TRBJ2-5,-,TRBV27
CASSSMAGGTDTQYF,TGTGCCAGCAGCTCGATGGCGGGGGGAACAGATACGCAGTATTTT,-,TRBJ2-3,TRBD2,TRBV11-2
CASSPRYREGNEQFF,TGTGCCAGCAGCCCCCGTTACAGGGAGGGCAATGAGCAGTTCTTC,-,TRBJ2-1,-,TRBV7-8
CASSQTRDHEQFF,TGTGCCAGCAGTCAGACTAGGGACCATGAGCAGTTCTTC,-,TRBJ2-1,-,TRBV3-1
CASSPGQGARTEAFF,TGCGCCAGCAGCCCGGGACAGGGGGCGCGTACTGAAGCTTTCTTT,-,TRBJ1-1,TRBD1,TRBV5-1
CASSLAISSHNEQFF,TGTGCCAGCAGCTTAGCGATTAGCTCCCACAATGAGCAGTTCTTC,-,TRBJ2-1,-,TRBV7-3
CASSLSGGGTGELFF,TGTGCCAGCAGTTTATCAGGCGGGGGGACCGGGGAGCTGTTTTTT,-,TRBJ2-2,TRBD2,TRBV12-3/TRBV12-4
CASSFRDTQYF,TGTGCCAGCAGTTTTAGAGATACGCAGTATTTT,-,TRBJ2-3,-,TRBV28